This T cell receptor beta chain emerged from a study of persistence of HIV-infected CD4 T cells. Across the whole study: Donors were ART-treated; their CMV- and Gag-responding CD4+ T cells were isolated. Study-level findings and limits: Rare CMV-responding cells carrying HIV-1 proviruses were not analyzed separately for TCR.

This clone was seen just once. Antigen specificity is unknown. This was the immunoSEQ version 4 assay in survey mode. Assay used: immunoSEQ multiplex PCR; TCRdb lists only in-frame clones, some missing. Of around 60,000 clones listed, just under 75% are singletons. The V end was cut by 7 bases, the J end by 1 base, with 14 bases between. Germline lookup yields CDR1 SQVTM and CDR2 ANQGSEA. CDR3 length equals 14 residues. Overlapping HIV-1 Gag 15-mer peptides at 0.8 to 1 ug per peptide per mL were used. Sorted nonresponding memory CD4+ T cells were CD40L-negative, CD69-negative, CD45RO-high. This clonotype was sampled from an adult man with HIV who was CMV-seropositive. The sequences come from CD4+ T cells sorted from PBMCs after approximately 19-hour stimulation, collected from a patient who received antiretroviral therapy. This rearrangement joins TRBV29-1 to TRBJ2-1; TRBD1 is a possible D gene (6 bases). As DNA, the CDR3 is TGCAGCGCAGGGGACAACTTATCCTACAATGAGCAGTTCTTC. Translation gives CSAGDNLSYNEQFF.